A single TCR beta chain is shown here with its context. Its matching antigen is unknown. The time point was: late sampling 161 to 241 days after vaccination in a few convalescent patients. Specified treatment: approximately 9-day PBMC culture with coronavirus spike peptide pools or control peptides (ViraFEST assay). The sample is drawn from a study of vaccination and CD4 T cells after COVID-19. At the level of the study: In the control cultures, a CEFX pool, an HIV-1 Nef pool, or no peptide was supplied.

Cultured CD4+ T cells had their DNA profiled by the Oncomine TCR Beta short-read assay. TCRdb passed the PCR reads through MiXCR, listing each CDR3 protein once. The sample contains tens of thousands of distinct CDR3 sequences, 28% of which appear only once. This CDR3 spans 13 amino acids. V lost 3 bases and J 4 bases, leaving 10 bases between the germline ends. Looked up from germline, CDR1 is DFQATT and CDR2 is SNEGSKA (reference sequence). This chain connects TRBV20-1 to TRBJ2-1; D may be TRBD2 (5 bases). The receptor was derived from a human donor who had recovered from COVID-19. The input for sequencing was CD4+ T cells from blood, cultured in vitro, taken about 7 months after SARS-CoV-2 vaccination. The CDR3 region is CSASGGYYNEQFF. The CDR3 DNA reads TGCAGTGCTAGCGGAGGTTATTACAATGAGCAGTTCTTC.